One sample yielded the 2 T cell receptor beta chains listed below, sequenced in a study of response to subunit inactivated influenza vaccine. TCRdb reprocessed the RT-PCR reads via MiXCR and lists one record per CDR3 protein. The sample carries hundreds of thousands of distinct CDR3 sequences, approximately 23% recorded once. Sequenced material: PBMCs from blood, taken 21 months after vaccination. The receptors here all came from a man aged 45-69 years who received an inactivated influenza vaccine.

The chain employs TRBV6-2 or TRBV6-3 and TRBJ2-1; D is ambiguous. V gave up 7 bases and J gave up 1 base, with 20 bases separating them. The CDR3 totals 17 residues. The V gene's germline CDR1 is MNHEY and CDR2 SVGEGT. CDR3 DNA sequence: TGTGCCAGCAAGCCCCAAGGGAAGACATCATCCTACAATGAGCAGTTCTTC. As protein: CASKPQGKTSSYNEQFF.

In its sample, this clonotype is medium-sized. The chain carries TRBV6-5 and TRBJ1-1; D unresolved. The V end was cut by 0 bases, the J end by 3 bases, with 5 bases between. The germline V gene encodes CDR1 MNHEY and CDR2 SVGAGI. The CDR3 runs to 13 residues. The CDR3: CASSYSTYTEAFF. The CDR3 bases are TGTGCCAGCAGTTACTCGACATACACTGAAGCTTTCTTT.